This T cell receptor beta chain stems from a study of blood T cell repertoires in COVID-19. In the study overall: Sites across the United States, Italy and Spain contributed samples from acute and convalescent COVID-19.

The germline CDR1 and CDR2 sequences are SGHRS and YFSETQ. This CDR3 is built from 16 residues. Trimming stripped 4 bases from V and 6 bases from J, with 23 bases between. As processed by the authors: Scientists estimated how many nucleated cells there were by amplifying reference gene primers. This table comes from immunoSEQ multiplex PCR, and its TCRdb copy is limited to in-frame clones, with some not included. The DNA gave D and trimming, while V, J and clone size come from that table. The table records about 160,000 clones, around 90% of them present only once. Participant ages covered about 18 to 95 years across about 25 US areas. The study recruited exposed participants who had met a COVID-19 case within 2 weeks before entry.

The receptor comes from a woman between 40 and 55 years old who had been exposed to COVID-19. Specimen: PBMCs or T cells enriched from blood (not recorded which). V usage is TRBV5-1 and J usage is TRBJ2-7; a weak D match, TRBD2 (5 bases). CDR3 DNA: TGCGCCAGCAGCCCTGAGCCCCACGGGGTCTCGCTCGAGCAGTACTTC. It specifies CASSPEPHGVSLEQYF.